This T cell receptor (beta chain) was retrieved from a study of beta chain features in type 1 diabetes. Study overall: Across every sample, roughly 100 million sorted cells were examined in total.

Germline V gives CDR1 SEHNR, CDR2 FQNEAQ (reference sequence). V was clipped by 1 base and J by 7 bases; unmatched bases: 5. CDR3 size: 16 residues. This clone was recorded a few times. What it recognizes is unknown. Every bit of the isolated RNA underwent reverse transcription, so sequencing read expressed TCRB transcripts. Clones were sequenced by immunoSEQ multiplex PCR, and TCRdb holds only the in-frame ones, with some missing. The sample holds around 200,000 clones, roughly an eighth seen once. Study-wide points: Patients showed naive, central memory and Treg TCRB repertoires that appeared more similar than those of healthy donors. Sequencing used cDNA, and cells with high TCR expression could therefore be over-represented.

This TCR came from a woman aged 18-29 years in good health. Source material: central memory CD4+ T cells from blood. This chain joins TRBV7-9 and TRBJ2-1, with TRBD2 matching over 12 bases. CDR3 nucleotide sequence: TGTGCCAGCAGCTTAGGTAGACTAGCGGGAGTAAATGAGCAGTTCTTC. Residues: CASSLGRLAGVNEQFF.